This T cell receptor (beta chain) was found in a study of cytomegalovirus exposure and HLA in healthy donors. Study results and limitations: In a later analysis, TCR beta V- and J-gene trimming showed a link to a missense DCLRE1C variant. The study put roughly 160 TCR beta chains on its list as cytomegalovirus-associated. The study found most TCR sequences rare, yet found some public TCRs in many donors.

PCR amplification relied on 60 Vbeta primers (plus 13 Jbeta primers). The table came from immunoSEQ multiplex PCR; TCRdb's copy has only in-frame clones and leaves some out. The sample has fewer than 150,000 clones; around 75% are singletons. J gave up 9 bases and V 8 bases, and 12 bases lay outside the gene matches. CDR3 length: 15 amino acids. The germline V gene encodes CDR1 SEHNR and CDR2 FQNEAQ (reference sequence). In the case of this clone: The antigen is unknown.

The V call is TRBV7-9, the J call TRBJ2-1, with TRBD1 matching 11 bases. Sample: PBMCs. This TCR derives from a man between 25 and 39 years old in good health and CMV-seronegative. The CDR3 DNA is TGTGCCAGCGAGGGGCCGGGACAGGGGGTCGGTGAGCAGTTCTTC. Its protein product is CASEGPGQGVGEQFF.